This paragraph reports one TCR beta chain. What it recognizes is unknown. Then a second PCR, running about 6 to 12 cycles, was carried out with a sample-barcoded 5' primer and a J-beta primer mix. TCRdb called the 5' RACE reads again in MiXCR, with one record for every CDR3 protein. The sample includes over 1.5 million distinct CDR3 sequences, roughly 50% of them seen just once. This specimen comes from a study of blood T cells in healthy people across ages. Broader study findings: Naive CD4+ cell counts and diversity both ran higher in long-lived than in aged donors.

Sequenced: blood. This clonotype was obtained from a middle-aged woman in good health.

The CDR3 DNA follows: TGCAGTGCTAGCCCCAGCGGGCGCTACAATGAGCAGTTCTTC. This sequence encodes CSASPSGRYNEQFF. The chain combines TRBV20-1 with TRBJ2-1; possible D gene TRBD2, 6 bases. From germline, CDR1 is DFQATT and CDR2 SNEGSKA (reference sequence). The CDR3 totals 14 residues. Trimming removed 3 bases at V and 3 bases at J, with 12 bases between.